Described below is a single TCR beta chain sequence and its context. Germline V gives CDR1 SGHTA, CDR2 FQGNSA. The CDR3 has 15 amino acids. J lost 1 base, V lost 6 bases, and 7 bases had no gene match. Using immunoSEQ multiplex PCR, the repertoire was profiled, and TCRdb retains in-frame clones only, with some absent. The sample has under 250,000 clones; around nine tenths are singletons. The study recruited people aged roughly 18 to 100 years across approximately 24 US areas. Participants had their cohort set by participant-reported clinical history. This specimen belongs to a study of blood T cell repertoires in COVID-19. Background on the study: In each case, the material was cDNA or gDNA derived from T cells, B-cell-depleted T cells, or PBMCs.

This receptor was obtained from a woman under 40 with acute COVID-19. The J gene is TRBJ1-1, the V gene TRBV7-2; 8 bases match TRBD1. Sequenced input: PBMCs or T cells enriched from blood (not recorded which). This chain's CDR3 is CASRTQGAGNTEAFF. CDR3 nucleotides: TGTGCCAGCAGAACTCAGGGGGCCGGGAACACTGAAGCTTTCTTT. Complete variable domain (other parts from reference TRBV7-2 and TRBJ1-1): GAGVSQSPSNKVTEKGKDVELRCDPISGHTALYWYRQSLGQGLEFLIYFQGNSAPDKSGLPSDRFSAERTGGSVSTLTIQRTQQEDSAVYLCASRTQGAGNTEAFFGQGTRLTVV.